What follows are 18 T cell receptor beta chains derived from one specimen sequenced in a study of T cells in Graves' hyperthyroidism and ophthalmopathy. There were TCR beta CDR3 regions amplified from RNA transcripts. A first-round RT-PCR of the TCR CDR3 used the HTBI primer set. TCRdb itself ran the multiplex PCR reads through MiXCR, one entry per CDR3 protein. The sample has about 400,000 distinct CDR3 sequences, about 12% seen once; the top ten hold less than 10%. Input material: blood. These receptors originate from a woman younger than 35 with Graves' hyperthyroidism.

The CDR3 nucleotides read TGTGCCAGCAGCGTATCGGGGGCCTTTGCAACTAATGAAAAACTGTTTTTT. Its protein product is CASSVSGAFATNEKLFF. The chain couples TRBV6-1 to TRBJ1-4, with a possible D match to TRBD1 (6 bases). Germline loops: CDR1 MNHNS, CDR2 SASEGT. V was pared by 6 bases and J by 0 bases, with 17 bases between. CDR3 length: 17 residues.

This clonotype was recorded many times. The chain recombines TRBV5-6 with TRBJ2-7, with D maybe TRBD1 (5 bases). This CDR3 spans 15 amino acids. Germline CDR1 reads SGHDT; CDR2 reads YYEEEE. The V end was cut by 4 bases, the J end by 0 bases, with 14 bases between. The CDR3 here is CASSRSTAYSYEQYF. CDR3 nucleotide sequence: TGTGCCAGCAGCCGCTCGACAGCCTACTCCTACGAGCAGTACTTC.

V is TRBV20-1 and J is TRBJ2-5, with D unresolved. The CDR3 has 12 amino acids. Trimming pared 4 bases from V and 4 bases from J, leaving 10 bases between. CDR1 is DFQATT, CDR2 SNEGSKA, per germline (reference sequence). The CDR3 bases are TGCAGTGCTAACCAGGACCGAGAGACCCAGTACTTC. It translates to CSANQDRETQYF.

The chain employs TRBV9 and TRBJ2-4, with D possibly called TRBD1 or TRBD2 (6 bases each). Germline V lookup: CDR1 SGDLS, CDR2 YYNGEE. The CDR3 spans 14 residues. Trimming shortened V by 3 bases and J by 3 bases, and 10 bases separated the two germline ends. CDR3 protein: CASSGGGGKNIQYF. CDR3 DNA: TGTGCCAGCAGCGGAGGGGGAGGCAAAAACATTCAGTACTTC.

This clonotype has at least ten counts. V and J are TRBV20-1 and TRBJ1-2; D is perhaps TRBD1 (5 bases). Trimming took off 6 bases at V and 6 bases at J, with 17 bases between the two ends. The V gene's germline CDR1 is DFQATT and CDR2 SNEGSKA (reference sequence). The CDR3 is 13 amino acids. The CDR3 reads CSATPAGRNGYTF. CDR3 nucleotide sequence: TGCAGTGCGACTCCAGCGGGGCGTAATGGCTACACCTTC.

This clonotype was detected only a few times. As DNA, the CDR3 is TGTGCCAGCAGTCAACTGGGGGAGGCTGAAGCTTTCTTT. It yields the protein CASSQLGEAEAFF. V and J are TRBV14 and TRBJ1-1; the D gene is possibly TRBD1 (5 bases). The CDR3 extends over 13 amino acids. Trimming removed 6 bases at V and 6 bases at J, with 14 bases between. CDR1 is SGHDN, CDR2 FVKESK, per germline.

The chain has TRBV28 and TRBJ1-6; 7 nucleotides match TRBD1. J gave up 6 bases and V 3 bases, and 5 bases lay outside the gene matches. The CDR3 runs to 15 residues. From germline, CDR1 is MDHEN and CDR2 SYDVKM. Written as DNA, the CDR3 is TGTGCCAGCAGTTTGAAGGGACAGCTTAATTCACCCCTCCACTTT. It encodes CASSLKGQLNSPLHF.

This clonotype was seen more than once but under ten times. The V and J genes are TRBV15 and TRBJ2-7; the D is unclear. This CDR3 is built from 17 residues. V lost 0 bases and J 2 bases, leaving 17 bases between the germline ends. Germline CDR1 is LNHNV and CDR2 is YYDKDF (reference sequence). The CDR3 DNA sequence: TGTGCCACCAGCAGAGATAACGACCGAGACGGTCCCTACGAGCAGTACTTC. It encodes CATSRDNDRDGPYEQYF. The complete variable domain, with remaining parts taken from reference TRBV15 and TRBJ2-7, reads DAMVIQNPRYQVTQFGKPVTLSCSQTLNHNVMYWYQQKSSQAPKLLFHYYDKDFNNEADTPDNFQSRRPNTSFCFLDIRSPGLGDTAMYLCATSRDNDRDGPYEQYFGPGTRLTVT.

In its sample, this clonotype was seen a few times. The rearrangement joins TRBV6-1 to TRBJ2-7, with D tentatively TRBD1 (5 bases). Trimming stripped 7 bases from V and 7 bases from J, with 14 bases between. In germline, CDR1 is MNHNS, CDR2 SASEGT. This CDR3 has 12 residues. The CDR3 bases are TGTGCCAGCAATAGTAGGGGCGGTGAGCAGTACTTC. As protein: CASNSRGGEQYF.

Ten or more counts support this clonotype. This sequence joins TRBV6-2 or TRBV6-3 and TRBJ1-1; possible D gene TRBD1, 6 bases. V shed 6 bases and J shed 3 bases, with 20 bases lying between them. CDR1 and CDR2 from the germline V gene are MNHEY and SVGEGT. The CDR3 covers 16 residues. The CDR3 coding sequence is TGTGCCAGCAGCCCCGGGGGGGGGCGAAGGTACACTGAAGCTTTCTTT. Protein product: CASSPGGGRRYTEAFF.

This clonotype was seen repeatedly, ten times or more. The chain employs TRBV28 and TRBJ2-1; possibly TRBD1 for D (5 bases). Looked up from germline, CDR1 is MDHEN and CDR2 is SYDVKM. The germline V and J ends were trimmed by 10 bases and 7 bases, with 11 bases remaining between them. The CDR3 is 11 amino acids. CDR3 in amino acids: CATLRVNEQFF. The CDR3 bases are TGTGCCACCCTCAGGGTGAATGAGCAGTTCTTC. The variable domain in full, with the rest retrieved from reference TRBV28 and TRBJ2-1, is DVKVTQSSRYLVKRTGEKVFLECVQDMDHENMFWYRQDPGLGLRLIYFSYDVKMKEKGDIPEGYSVSREKKERFSLILESASTNQTSMYLCATLRVNEQFFGPGTRLTVL.

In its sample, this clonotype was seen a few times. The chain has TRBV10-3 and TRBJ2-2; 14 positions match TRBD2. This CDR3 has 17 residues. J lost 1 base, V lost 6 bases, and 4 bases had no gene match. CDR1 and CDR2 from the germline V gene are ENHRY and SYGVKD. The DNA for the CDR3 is TGTGCCATCAGCCCCGGGACTAGCGGGGGGAACACCGGGGAGCTGTTTTTT. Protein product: CAISPGTSGGNTGELFF.

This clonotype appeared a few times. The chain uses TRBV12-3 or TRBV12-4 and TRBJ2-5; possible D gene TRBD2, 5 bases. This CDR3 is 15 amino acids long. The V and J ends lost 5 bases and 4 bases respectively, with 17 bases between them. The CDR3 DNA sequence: TGTGCCAGCAGTCCCGCCGGGATCCAAGGAGAGACCCAGTACTTC. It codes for CASSPAGIQGETQYF.

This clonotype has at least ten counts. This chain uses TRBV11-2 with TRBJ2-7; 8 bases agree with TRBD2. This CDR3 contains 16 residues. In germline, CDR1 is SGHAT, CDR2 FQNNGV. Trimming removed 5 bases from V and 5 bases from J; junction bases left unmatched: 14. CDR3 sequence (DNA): TGTGCCAGCAGCAGCTACTCCGGGACTAGAGAAGACGAGCAGTACTTC. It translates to CASSSYSGTREDEQYF.

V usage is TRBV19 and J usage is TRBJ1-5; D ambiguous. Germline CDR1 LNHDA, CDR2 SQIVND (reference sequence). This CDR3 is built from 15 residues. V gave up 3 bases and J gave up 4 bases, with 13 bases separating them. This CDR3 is CASSITGGWNQPQHF. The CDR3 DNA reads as TGTGCCAGTAGTATTACCGGAGGGTGGAATCAGCCCCAGCATTTT.

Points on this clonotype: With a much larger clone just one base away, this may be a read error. The CDR3 nucleotides read TGTGCCGGCAGCTTAGAGGGGTCGAACACAGATACGCAGTATTTT. Its protein is CAGSLEGSNTDTQYF. This sequence joins TRBV11-2 and TRBJ2-3, with D perhaps matching TRBD1 or TRBD2 (5 bases each). The CDR3 extends over 15 amino acids. CDR1 is SGHAT and CDR2 is FQNNGV in the germline V gene.

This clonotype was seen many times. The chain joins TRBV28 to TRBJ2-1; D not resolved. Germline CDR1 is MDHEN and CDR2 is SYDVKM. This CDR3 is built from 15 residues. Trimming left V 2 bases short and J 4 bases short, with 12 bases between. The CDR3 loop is CASSLPRARYNEQFF. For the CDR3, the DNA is TGTGCCAGCAGTTTACCGCGAGCTCGGTACAATGAGCAGTTCTTC.

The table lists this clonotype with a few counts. The CDR3 loop is CASSVMGDVTEAFF. CDR3 DNA: TGTGCCAGTAGTGTGATGGGGGACGTCACTGAAGCTTTCTTT. J is TRBJ1-1 and V is TRBV19; the D gene is possibly TRBD1 (5 bases). V lost 5 bases and J 4 bases, leaving 14 bases between the germline ends. This CDR3 is built from 14 residues. The germline CDR1 and CDR2 sequences are LNHDA and SQIVND (reference sequence).